This T cell receptor beta chain derives from a study of beta chain features in type 1 diabetes. Expressed TCRB transcripts were sequenced, since all the RNA that had been isolated was reverse transcribed. Clones were read by immunoSEQ multiplex PCR, and TCRdb kept only the in-frame ones, dropping some. The table has about 240,000 clones, 27% seen once; the top ten hold approximately 4%. The CDR3 runs 15 residues. This receptor was taken from a man aged 25 to 45 in good health. Sequenced material: central memory CD4+ T cells from blood. J is TRBJ1-5 and V is TRBV12-2. TRBV12-2 represents a pseudogene. The CDR3 DNA follows: TGTGCAAGTCGTCTCCGAGCTTATAGCAATCAGCCCCAGCATTTT. Translation: CASRLRAYSNQPQHF.